This T cell receptor (beta chain) was recorded in a study of tumor and adjacent non-tumor tissue in lung cancer. Germline V gives CDR1 SQVTM, CDR2 ANQGSEA. The CDR3 is made up of 17 amino acids. The ends were cut back, 2 bases at V and 4 bases at J, with 21 bases in the middle. The template was RNA from unsorted bulk tissue. The normal lung tissue was taken more than 3 cm from the tumor edge. TCRbeta libraries were built with three rounds of nested PCR, modified from ARM-PCR. TCRdb re-analysed the multiplex PCR reads in MiXCR, keeping a single row per CDR3 protein. The profile shows around 57,000 distinct CDR3 sequences, around 64% of them singletons.

V gene TRBV29-1 combines with J gene TRBJ1-3, with D possibly TRBD1 on 6 matching bases. The material sequenced was distant non-tumor lung tissue. The clonotype originates from a man in his 70s with non-small cell lung cancer. The CDR3 spells CSVEPPGQGRGGNTIYF. Written as DNA, the CDR3 is TGCAGCGTTGAACCCCCGGGGCAGGGGCGGGGGGGAAACACCATATATTTT. The full variable domain, in which reference TRBV29-1 and TRBJ1-3 provide the parts outside the CDR3, is SAVISQKPSRDICQRGTSLTIQCQVDSQVTMMFWYRQQPGQSLTLIATANQGSEATYESGFVIDKFPISRPNLTFSTLTVSNMSPEDSSIYLCSVEPPGQGRGGNTIYFGEGSWLTVV.